This entry features one TCR beta chain sequence. What it binds is unknown. The data are from a study of Ad26.COV2.S vaccination and SARS-CoV-2 variants. Study in general: This donor came from the COV1001 trial of Ad26.COV2.S. Study observations and caveats: Responses of spike-specific T cells (both CD8+ and CD4+) reportedly showed substantial breadth after vaccination.

The table came from immunoSEQ multiplex PCR; TCRdb's copy has only in-frame clones and leaves some out. The sample holds about 450,000 clones, roughly 87% seen once. Treatment specified: some 20 received Ad26.COV2.S at low or high dose, single or two shots; about 5 received placebo; per-sample allocation not given. The investigators took samples on day 63 after the first vaccine or placebo injection. Trimming pared 6 bases from V and 1 base from J, leaving 9 bases between. Germline CDR1 reads MNHEY; CDR2 reads SVGAGI. The CDR3 has 14 amino acids. The rearrangement uses TRBV6-5 and TRBJ2-2; D remains ambiguous. The sequencing here drew on peripheral blood, taken in a trial of Ad26.COV2.S vaccine versus placebo. This TCR was sampled from a person between 18 and 65 years old who received the Ad26.COV2.S COVID-19 vaccine or a placebo. CDR3 sequence reads: CASRGPMNTGELFF. CDR3 DNA sequence: TGTGCCAGCAGAGGGCCCATGAACACCGGGGAGCTGTTTTTT.